This T cell receptor (beta chain) was captured by sequencing in a study of T cell clonotyping in hematopoietic cell transplantation. Described time point: recipient sample about 28 days before transplant, after cytoreduction. Only in-frame clones appear in the TCRdb table, and some are missing; sequencing was by immunoSEQ multiplex PCR. The top ten clones hold about 2.5% of a sample with around 1,800 clones, about 94% of them seen once. Findings and caveats of the study: After transplant, recipient diversity fell while pathologically expanded clonotypes grew through day 180.

Concerning this clone: The target antigen is unknown.

This TCR came from a woman aged 45-59 years with acute myeloid leukemia. Some clones in this sample may be carry-over from other donors' samples. The sample consisted of peripheral blood mononuclear cells, taken before stem cell transplant.

CDR3 region: CASSQGRADSGNTIYF. In nucleotides, the CDR3 is TGCGCCAGCAGCCAAGGCAGGGCTGACTCTGGAAACACCATATATTTT. This chain connects TRBV4-1 to TRBJ1-3, with a possible D match to TRBD1 (5 bases). The CDR3 runs to 16 residues. Germline lookup yields CDR1 MGHRA and CDR2 YSYEKL. V was shortened by 1 base and J by 0 bases, with 10 bases between the two germline ends.